This entry is about one TCR beta chain. The data originate from a study of shared clonotypes between healthy human individuals. In germline, CDR1 is SGHNT, CDR2 YYREEE (reference sequence). CDR3 length equals 16 residues. V was trimmed by 0 bases and J by 3 bases, leaving 14 bases between them. Only CD45RO-negative cells positively selected for CCR7 counted as naive CD8 cells, so terminally differentiated effector memory CD45RA+ cells were excluded. The table came from immunoSEQ multiplex PCR; TCRdb's copy has only in-frame clones and leaves some out. Among 750,000 to 1,000,000 clones, 85% to 95% were seen once, and the ten largest hold more than 20%.

The TCR sequence derives from a man aged 25 to 40 in good health. The gene calls are TRBV5-4 and TRBJ2-3; D is perhaps TRBD1 (5 bases). The sample was naive CD8+ T cells sorted from blood. In DNA form, the CDR3 reads TGTGCCAGCAGCTTGGTCTCCCCAGGGTGGACAGATACGCAGTATTTT. Residues: CASSLVSPGWTDTQYF.